The 31 T cell receptor beta chains in this list originate from one sample, sequenced in a study of cytomegalovirus exposure and HLA in healthy donors. PCR primers comprised 60 Vbeta and 13 Jbeta primers. Profiled with immunoSEQ multiplex PCR; TCRdb holds only in-frame clones, not every one. The profile shows tens of thousands of clones, 79% of them singletons. The sample was PBMCs. Receptors were obtained from a man aged 30 to 39 in good health and CMV-seronegative.

This clone was seen a single time. The chain has TRBV6-5 and TRBJ1-1; tentative D call: TRBD1 (5 bases). The germline gives CDR1 MNHEY, CDR2 SVGAGI. CDR3 length: 16 residues. Deletions cut 2 bases from V and 1 base from J, with 14 bases between. The CDR3 reads CASSYNLGARNTEAFF. CDR3 nucleotide sequence: TGTGCCAGCAGTTACAATCTTGGGGCCCGGAACACTGAAGCTTTCTTT.

The chain is built from TRBV19 and TRBJ2-5; TRBD1 might be the D (6 bases). V was clipped by 4 bases and J by 5 bases, with 11 bases between them. Per germline, CDR1 LNHDA and CDR2 SQIVND (reference sequence). This CDR3 has 13 residues. The CDR3 nucleotides read TGTGCCAGTAGTAGTGCAGGGGAGGAGACCCAGTACTTC. Translating it yields CASSSAGEETQYF. The complete variable domain, with remaining parts taken from reference TRBV19 and TRBJ2-5, reads DGGITQSPKYLFRKEGQNVTLSCEQNLNHDAMYWYRQDPGQGLRLIYYSQIVNDFQKGDIAEGYSVSREKKESFPLTVTSAQKNPTAFYLCASSSAGEETQYFGPGTRLLVL.

J is TRBJ2-3 and V is TRBV27; 8 bases agree with TRBD2. J gave up 4 bases and V 0 bases, and 6 bases lay outside the gene matches. Germline-derived CDR1 and CDR2 are MNHEY and SMNVEV (reference sequence). The CDR3 is 16 residues long. The CDR3 nucleotides read TGTGCCAGCAGTTTATCGACCAGCGGGGGTTCAGATACGCAGTATTTT. It specifies CASSLSTSGGSDTQYF.

The rearrangement links TRBV5-1 to TRBJ2-1; 8 bases are shared with TRBD1. This CDR3 region has 14 residues. The germline CDR1 and CDR2 sequences are SGHRS and YFSETQ. With 4 bases clipped from V and 3 bases from J, the junction kept 3 bases outside the gene matches. The CDR3 reads CASSSGQGYNEQFF. The CDR3 DNA reads TGCGCCAGCAGCAGCGGACAGGGCTACAATGAGCAGTTCTTC.

The genes are TRBV7-3 and TRBJ1-1, with a tentative D call TRBD1 (6 bases). Germline loops: CDR1 SGHTA, CDR2 FQGTGA. The CDR3 is 13 amino acids. Deletions cut 3 bases from V and 5 bases from J, with 10 bases between. The CDR3 loop reads CASSFNRVTEAFF. The DNA of the CDR3 is TGTGCCAGCAGCTTTAACAGGGTAACTGAAGCTTTCTTT.

The V gene is TRBV5-4, the J gene TRBJ1-1; D gene unclear. Looked up from germline, CDR1 is SGHNT and CDR2 is YYREEE (reference sequence). This CDR3 spans 14 amino acids. V was trimmed by 2 bases and J by 4 bases, leaving 12 bases between them. The CDR3 loop reads CASSFSWLSTEAFF. The CDR3 nucleotides read TGTGCCAGCAGCTTCAGTTGGTTATCCACTGAAGCTTTCTTT.

This sequence joins TRBV9 and TRBJ1-1, with D unclear. V lost 4 bases and J lost 0, with 10 bases in between. Germline CDR1 and CDR2: SGDLS and YYNGEE. This CDR3 comprises 14 residues. This CDR3 is CASSPRLLNTEAFF. CDR3 nucleotide sequence: TGTGCCAGCAGCCCCCGGTTACTGAACACTGAAGCTTTCTTT. Full variable domain (outside the CDR3, taken from reference TRBV9 and TRBJ1-1): DSGVTQTPKHLITATGQRVTLRCSPRSGDLSVYWYQQSLDQGLQFLIQYYNGEERAKGNILERFSAQQFPDLHSELNLSSLELGDSALYFCASSPRLLNTEAFFGQGTRLTVV.

The chain uses TRBV19 and TRBJ2-5; TRBD2 aligns across 8 bases. The CDR3 runs to 14 residues. V was clipped by 0 bases and J by 4 bases; unmatched bases: 1. The germline gives CDR1 LNHDA, CDR2 SQIVND (reference sequence). The CDR3 here is CASSIEGLGETQYF. CDR3 sequence (DNA): TGTGCCAGTAGTATAGAGGGACTAGGAGAGACCCAGTACTTC.

V usage is TRBV19 and J usage is TRBJ1-2, with 8 bases identical to TRBD1. Unmatched junction bases numbered 13, after V lost 5 bases and J lost 8 bases. Looked up from germline, CDR1 is LNHDA and CDR2 is SQIVND (reference sequence). The CDR3 loop spans 15 amino acids. The CDR3 sequence: CASSELPGGQGGYTF. In DNA form, the CDR3 reads TGTGCCAGTAGTGAGCTCCCAGGGGGCCAAGGAGGCTACACCTTC. The variable domain in full, with the rest retrieved from reference TRBV19 and TRBJ1-2, is DGGITQSPKYLFRKEGQNVTLSCEQNLNHDAMYWYRQDPGQGLRLIYYSQIVNDFQKGDIAEGYSVSREKKESFPLTVTSAQKNPTAFYLCASSELPGGQGGYTFGSGTRLTVV.

This clone was seen a single time. V usage is TRBV7-9 and J usage is TRBJ1-3; a possible D gene is TRBD1 (5 bases). CDR3 length: 16 residues. Germline loops: CDR1 SEHNR, CDR2 FQNEAQ (reference sequence). Trimming left V 5 bases short and J 0 bases short, with 14 bases between. The CDR3 bases are TGTGCCAGCAGCCGGGACTCGGTCAGCTCTGGAAACACCATATATTTT. It encodes CASSRDSVSSGNTIYF.

The chain carries TRBV6-5 and TRBJ2-7; TRBD1 is a possible D gene (6 bases). The CDR3 has 13 amino acids. The germline V and J ends were trimmed by 6 bases and 3 bases, with 12 bases remaining between them. Germline assignment: CDR1 MNHEY and CDR2 SVGAGI. CDR3 residues: CASRELTGYEQYF. The CDR3 DNA is TGTGCCAGCAGAGAGCTGACAGGCTACGAGCAGTACTTC.

This chain connects TRBV23-1 to TRBJ2-7; 10 positions agree with TRBD2. TRBV23-1 counts as an open reading frame of uncertain function. The V gene end was trimmed by 10 bases and the J gene end by 0 bases; junction bases not matched to a gene: 18. The CDR3 runs to 18 residues. The CDR3 DNA reads as TGCGCCACAAACCGCAGGGTTAGCGGGGGGTCCAGCTCCTACGAGCAGTACTTC. Its translation is CATNRRVSGGSSSYEQYF.

The gene calls are TRBV5-6 and TRBJ2-1, with D unclear. Per germline, CDR1 SGHDT and CDR2 YYEEEE. Trimming shortened V by 0 bases and J by 0 bases, and 4 bases separated the two germline ends. There are 14 residues in the CDR3. CDR3 nucleotides: TGTGCCAGCAGCTTGGGACTCTCCTACAATGAGCAGTTCTTC. Encoded protein: CASSLGLSYNEQFF.

This clone was found a few times. V usage is TRBV5-1 and J usage is TRBJ2-7, with 8 nucleotides matching TRBD1. The CDR3 runs to 14 residues. CDR1 and CDR2 (germline): SGHRS, YFSETQ. After removal of 7 bases from V and 4 bases from J, the junction contained 10 bases not matched to a gene. The CDR3 is CASSSPDRGYEQYF. CDR3 DNA: TGCGCCAGCTCCTCACCAGACAGGGGATACGAGCAGTACTTC.

The rearrangement joins TRBV5-1 to TRBJ1-1, with 7 bases that match TRBD1. Trimming cost V 7 bases and J 0 bases; bases outside gene matches: 9. The length of the CDR3 is 15 residues. CDR1 and CDR2 (germline): SGHRS, YFSETQ. CDR3 protein: CASLPTGTVNTEAFF. For the CDR3, the DNA is TGCGCCAGCTTACCCACCGGGACAGTGAACACTGAAGCTTTCTTT.

The chain combines TRBV4-1 with TRBJ2-7; D is ambiguous. The CDR3 is made up of 14 amino acids. Germline lookup yields CDR1 MGHRA and CDR2 YSYEKL. V was cut by 0 bases and J by 1 base, with 7 bases left in between. This chain's CDR3 is CASSQDPVSYEQYF. As DNA, the CDR3 is TGCGCCAGCAGCCAAGATCCAGTTTCCTACGAGCAGTACTTC.

The CDR3 loop is CASSTRGSPREKLFF. The CDR3 nucleotides read TGTGCCAGCAGCACCCGGGGATCTCCCCGTGAAAAACTGTTTTTT. The V gene is TRBV11-3, the J gene TRBJ1-4; D not certain. CDR3 length: 15 amino acids. V lost 5 bases and J 7 bases, leaving 17 bases between the germline ends. The germline CDR1 and CDR2 sequences are SGHNT and YENEEA.

This clone came up a few times. This chain uses TRBV19 with TRBJ1-1; 9 nucleotides agree with TRBD1. CDR3 length: 13 residues. V lost 9 bases to trimming and J lost 6 bases; unmatched junction nucleotides: 8. Germline CDR1 and CDR2: LNHDA and SQIVND (reference sequence). The DNA of the CDR3 is TGTGCCAGCATTGGACAGGGGCTTGCTGAAGCTTTCTTT. It specifies CASIGQGLAEAFF.

V is TRBV11-3 and J is TRBJ2-5, with D possibly TRBD1 on 6 matching bases. The CDR3 runs to 17 residues. Trimming cost V 5 bases and J 4 bases, with 23 bases left between them. Per the germline V gene, CDR1 is SGHNT and CDR2 is YENEEA. CDR3 region: CASSTHRARDLRETQYF. The CDR3 DNA reads TGTGCCAGCAGCACGCACAGGGCCAGGGATCTCCGAGAGACCCAGTACTTC.

The J gene is TRBJ1-2, the V gene TRBV6-1, with TRBD1 matching over 7 bases. After removal of 5 bases from V and 4 bases from J, the junction contained 7 bases not matched to a gene. The CDR3 totals 14 residues. Germline CDR1 is MNHNS and CDR2 is SASEGT. This chain's CDR3 is CASSRQGYGYGYTF. The DNA of the CDR3 is TGTGCCAGCAGTCGACAGGGATACGGCTATGGCTACACCTTC.

The CDR3 DNA follows: TGTGCCAGCTCGAGACAGGGTAGCCTCTCCTACAATGAGCAGTTCTTC. Translation gives CASSRQGSLSYNEQFF. V is TRBV18 and J is TRBJ2-1, with 7 bases fitting TRBD1. Germline V CDR1 and CDR2: KGHSH, LQKENI. The CDR3 runs to 16 residues. V shed 6 bases, J shed 0 bases, and the junction held 8 bases outside the gene matches.

V usage is TRBV2 and J usage is TRBJ2-3; 7 bases agree with TRBD1. V lost 10 bases to trimming and J lost 2 bases; unmatched junction nucleotides: 6. CDR3 length: 13 residues. Germline V gene lookup returns CDR1 SNHLY and CDR2 FYNNEI. The CDR3 nucleotides are TGTGCCAAATCAACAGGGGCCACAGATACGCAGTATTTT. Protein product: CAKSTGATDTQYF. The variable domain in full, with the rest retrieved from reference TRBV2 and TRBJ2-3, is EPEVTQTPSHQVTQMGQEVILRCVPISNHLYFYWYRQILGQKVEFLVSFYNNEISEKSEIFDDQFSVERPDGSNFTLKIRSTKLEDSAMYFCAKSTGATDTQYFGPGTRLTVL.

The rearrangement uses TRBV18 and TRBJ1-5; 10 nucleotides match TRBD1. V gave up 6 bases and J gave up 5 bases; unmatched junction bases: 13. This CDR3 spans 17 amino acids. CDR1 and CDR2 from the germline V gene are KGHSH and LQKENI. The CDR3 region has the DNA TGTGCCAGCTCCCCTGTTTTTCCCGGACAGGGGGATCAGCCCCAGCATTTT. Amino acid sequence: CASSPVFPGQGDQPQHF.

This clone has a single count. V usage is TRBV7-2 and J usage is TRBJ2-2, with TRBD2 matching 12 bases. The trim removed 3 bases at V and 10 bases at J, leaving 9 bases unmatched. The CDR3 runs to 16 residues. Per germline, CDR1 SGHTA and CDR2 FQGNSA. CDR3 coding DNA: TGTGCCAGCAGCTTCTCACTGGGACTAGCGGGCCCGGAGCTGTTTTTT. It encodes CASSFSLGLAGPELFF.

The chain employs TRBV6-5 and TRBJ1-2; D not resolved. This CDR3 is built from 12 residues. The germline V gene encodes CDR1 MNHEY and CDR2 SVGAGI. Trimming pared 2 bases from V and 4 bases from J, leaving 5 bases between. CDR3 sequence reads: CASSYGSYGYTF. In DNA form, the CDR3 reads TGTGCCAGCAGTTACGGGAGCTATGGCTACACCTTC.

This clone showed up just once. The chain links TRBV19 to TRBJ1-1; D gene unclear. From germline, CDR1 is LNHDA and CDR2 SQIVND (reference sequence). The CDR3 has 13 amino acids. Trimming removed 0 bases at V and 6 bases at J, with 8 bases between. The CDR3 region is CASSIDRAAEAFF. CDR3 nucleotides: TGTGCCAGTAGTATAGATCGCGCCGCTGAAGCTTTCTTT.

This rearrangement joins TRBV7-2 to TRBJ2-5, with TRBD1 matching over 7 bases. Germline CDR1 is SGHTA and CDR2 is FQGNSA. CDR3 length: 15 residues. The V gene end was trimmed by 3 bases and the J gene end by 5 bases; junction bases not matched to a gene: 9. The DNA of the CDR3 is TGTGCCAGCAGCTTCCGACAGGGCACGACGGAGACCCAGTACTTC. Protein: CASSFRQGTTETQYF. Based on the CDR3 plus reference TRBV7-2 and TRBJ2-5, the full variable domain is GAGVSQSPSNKVTEKGKDVELRCDPISGHTALYWYRQSLGQGLEFLIYFQGNSAPDKSGLPSDRFSAERTGGSVSTLTIQRTQQEDSAVYLCASSFRQGTTETQYFGPGTRLLVL.

This clone was detected only once. The chain couples TRBV28 to TRBJ2-7; possibly TRBD1 for D (6 bases). Germline V CDR1 and CDR2: MDHEN, SYDVKM. V dropped 7 bases and J dropped 6 bases, with 16 bases sitting between them. CDR3 length: 13 amino acids. The CDR3 coding sequence is TGTGCCAGCACCTACAGGGTTCAGGGCGAGCAGTACTTC. Amino acid sequence: CASTYRVQGEQYF.

The chain couples TRBV28 to TRBJ1-2; no firm D call. V lost 4 bases, J lost 4 bases, and 7 bases lay in between. Per the germline V gene, CDR1 is MDHEN and CDR2 is SYDVKM. The CDR3 is made up of 12 amino acids. Written as DNA, the CDR3 is TGTGCCAGCAGTTCCCCCCTCTATGGCTACACCTTC. Translated, it gives CASSSPLYGYTF.

The chain combines TRBV6-5 with TRBJ1-2; 8 bases align to TRBD1. Germline CDR1 is MNHEY and CDR2 is SVGAGI. The CDR3 has 14 residues. V shed 7 bases, J shed 6 bases, and the junction held 10 bases outside the gene matches. This CDR3 reads CASTLTQGADGYTF. The CDR3 DNA reads TGTGCCAGCACCCTAACCCAGGGGGCGGATGGCTACACCTTC.

In its sample, this clone was seen a few times. The rearrangement joins TRBV6-4 to TRBJ2-6; 8 bases match TRBD2. V was clipped by 2 bases and J by 1 base; unmatched bases: 1. The CDR3 totals 16 residues. CDR1 is MRHNA, CDR2 SNTAGT, per germline. CDR3 region: CASSDTGGSGANVLTF. The DNA for the CDR3 is TGTGCCAGCAGTGACACGGGGGGGTCTGGGGCCAACGTCCTGACTTTC.